This is a list of T cell receptor beta chains from one sample in a study of shared clonotypes between healthy human individuals. Data came from immunoSEQ multiplex PCR; TCRdb stores just in-frame clones and leaves some out. The sample consists of 1.5 million to 2.5 million clones, roughly 95% of them appearing once. The sample taken for sequencing was naive CD8+ T cells sorted from blood. These receptors were obtained from a man aged 18-30 years in good health. Both conserved end residues are part of each CDR3. The D gene is left open where the match is weak. Only part of the rows carry a size: once, few, many, or a class if the clone is expanded.

CDR3 protein	CDR3 DNA	D gene	clone size	CDR3 length	V gene	J gene
CASSQDHKLVGINSPLHF	TGTGCCAGCAGCCAAGATCATAAGTTAGTCGGCATAAATTCACCCCTCCACTTT	.	.	18	TRBV14	TRBJ1-6
CASTEREETQYF	TGTGCCAGCACCGAAAGAGAAGAGACCCAGTACTTC	.	.	12	TRBV2	TRBJ2-5
CASSLFGSGVAYEQYF	TGTGCCAGCAGTTTATTTGGTAGCGGGGTTGCCTACGAGCAGTACTTC	TRBD2	.	16	TRBV28	TRBJ2-7
CAISEGTGLEQYF	TGTGCCATCAGTGAGGGGACAGGTCTTGAGCAGTACTTC	TRBD1	.	13	TRBV10-3	TRBJ2-7
CASSLGGSNEKLFF	TGTGCCAGCAGCTTAGGGGGATCTAATGAAAAACTGTTTTTT	.	.	14	TRBV7-8	TRBJ1-4
CASSSGQGRETQYF	TGTGCCAGCAGCTCGGGACAGGGGCGAGAGACCCAGTACTTC	TRBD1	.	14	TRBV7-9	TRBJ2-5
CASSQDRTGTSYEQYF	TGCGCCAGCAGCCAAGATAGGACAGGTACCTCCTACGAGCAGTACTTC	TRBD1	.	16	TRBV4-3	TRBJ2-7
CASSLAGGAEAFF	TGTGCCAGCAGCTTAGCTGGCGGGGCTGAAGCTTTCTTT	.	.	13	TRBV7-9	TRBJ1-1
CSVEDFATGEVVQYF	TGCAGCGTTGAAGACTTCGCAACAGGGGAAGTCGTGCAGTACTTC	TRBD1	.	15	TRBV29-1	TRBJ2-7
CAISESSSGVDNEQFF	TGTGCCATCAGTGAGTCGTCTAGCGGGGTCGACAATGAGCAGTTCTTC	TRBD2	.	16	TRBV10-3	TRBJ2-1
CASSLFAEVYNEQFF	TGTGCCAGCAGTCTGTTTGCGGAGGTATACAATGAGCAGTTCTTC	.	.	15	TRBV6-5	TRBJ2-1
CAWSAGDSHYGYTF	TGTGCCTGGAGTGCGGGGGACAGCCACTATGGCTACACCTTC	TRBD1	.	14	TRBV30	TRBJ1-2
CASSSFSSGVFNNEQFF	TGTGCCAGCAGCTCCTTTTCTAGCGGCGTCTTTAACAATGAGCAGTTCTTC	TRBD2	.	17	TRBV7-6	TRBJ2-1
CASITGGDEKLFF	TGTGCCAGCATTACAGGGGGCGATGAAAAACTGTTTTTT	TRBD1	.	13	TRBV2	TRBJ1-4
CAWSPRRATNEKLFF	TGTGCCTGGAGTCCTAGGAGGGCAACTAATGAAAAACTGTTTTTT	.	.	15	TRBV30	TRBJ1-4
CASSLDTSGGFTDTQYF	TGTGCCAGCAGCCTCGATACTAGCGGGGGGTTCACAGATACGCAGTATTTT	TRBD2	once	17	TRBV13	TRBJ2-3
CASQSNPGGYEKLFF	TGTGCCAGCCAGTCCAACCCAGGGGGCTATGAAAAACTGTTTTTT	TRBD1	.	15	TRBV19	TRBJ1-4
CASSQDSTGDSPLHF	TGCGCCAGCAGCCAAGATAGCACGGGTGATTCACCCCTCCACTTT	.	.	15	TRBV4-3	TRBJ1-6
CASSQDGASSYNEQFF	TGCGCCAGCAGCCAAGATGGCGCGAGCTCCTACAATGAGCAGTTCTTC	.	.	16	TRBV4-3	TRBJ2-1
CASSSSGGTGELFF	TGTGCCAGCAGTTCTAGCGGGGGCACCGGGGAGCTGTTTTTT	TRBD2	.	14	TRBV28	TRBJ2-2
CASRIGEPMNTEAFF	TGTGCCAGTAGGATTGGAGAGCCCATGAACACTGAAGCTTTCTTT	.	.	15	TRBV5-6	TRBJ1-1
CASSDPRTGNNSPLHF	TGCGCCAGCAGTGACCCCAGGACAGGCAATAATTCACCCCTCCACTTT	TRBD1	once	16	TRBV10-1	TRBJ1-6
CASSLDSDTEAFF	TGTGCCAGCAGCTTGGATTCTGACACTGAAGCTTTCTTT	.	few	13	TRBV5-5	TRBJ1-1
CASSYMGAYEQYF	TGTGCCAGCAGCTACATGGGAGCCTACGAGCAGTACTTC	.	.	13	TRBV6-1	TRBJ2-7
CASSERDSSYEQYF	TGTGCCAGCAGCGAGCGGGACAGCTCCTACGAGCAGTACTTC	.	.	14	TRBV13	TRBJ2-7
CDHDRPLNEQYF	TGTGACCACGACAGGCCTCTCAACGAGCAGTACTTC	.	.	12	TRBV6-1	TRBJ2-7
CAWSGPPQGADYGYTF	TGTGCCTGGAGTGGCCCACCACAGGGGGCGGACTATGGCTACACCTTC	TRBD1	.	16	TRBV30	TRBJ1-2
CASRGAGVIDGYTF	TGTGCCAGCAGAGGGGCAGGGGTCATCGATGGCTACACCTTC	.	.	14	TRBV28	TRBJ1-2
CATSRYPAEDYEQYF	TGTGCCACCAGCAGATACCCGGCAGAGGACTACGAGCAGTACTTC	.	once	15	TRBV15	TRBJ2-7
CASSLAAGPGTEAFF	TGCGCCAGCAGCTTGGCCGCGGGCCCTGGGACTGAAGCTTTCTTT	.	.	15	TRBV5-1	TRBJ1-1
CASSQGETYEQYF	TGCGCCAGCAGCCAAGGTGAGACCTACGAGCAGTACTTC	.	.	13	TRBV4-1	TRBJ2-7
CASSGGGDSGANVLTF	TGTGCCAGCAGCGGAGGTGGAGACTCTGGGGCCAACGTCCTGACTTTC	.	.	16	TRBV9	TRBJ2-6
CASSQWRGRETQYF	TGCGCCAGCAGCCAATGGCGCGGGCGGGAGACCCAGTACTTC	.	.	14	TRBV4-1	TRBJ2-5
CASSPGTGPYEQYF	TGTGCCAGCAGCCCTGGGACTGGCCCCTACGAGCAGTACTTC	.	once	14	TRBV5-6	TRBJ2-7
CASSLGVGLAAYNEQFF	TGTGCCAGCAGCTTAGGGGTCGGGCTAGCGGCCTACAATGAGCAGTTCTTC	TRBD2	.	17	TRBV7-6	TRBJ2-1
CASSSGQGGQPQHF	TGTGCCAGCAGTTCCGGACAGGGTGGTCAGCCCCAGCATTTT	TRBD1	.	14	TRBV27	TRBJ1-5
CAWSWEVGTGELFF	TGTGCCTGGAGTTGGGAGGTTGGCACCGGGGAGCTGTTTTTT	.	.	14	TRBV30	TRBJ2-2
CASSLDRGSEKLFF	TGTGCCAGCAGCTTGGACAGGGGTTCTGAAAAACTGTTTTTT	TRBD1	.	14	TRBV5-4	TRBJ1-4